This T cell receptor beta chain was sequenced during a study of blood T cells in healthy people across ages (dated by TCRdb to the mid-2010s). In the study overall: In model experiments, template switching captured about one uniquely barcoded TCR beta cDNA molecule for every two T cells. Age-related changes in TCR beta repertoire diversity were measured in the study by deep sequencing normalized with unique cDNA molecular identifiers. Four age groups were formed from the donors: young (average about 17 years), middle-aged (approximately 39), aged (roughly 59) and long-lived (roughly 88). To avoid experimental bias, donors of different ages were spread randomly across the sequencing lanes. Using the same blood draw, the study looked at two additional independent replicas of 1 million unique cDNA reads for two donors, one aged 18 to 30 and the other aged 80 or older.

The receptor library was made with 5' RACE. The instrument given in TCRdb is Illumina HiSeq 2500. A second PCR of roughly 6 to 11 cycles was performed with a sample-barcoded 5' primer and a J-beta primer mix. A unique molecular identifier was introduced onto each TCR beta cDNA molecule by a template-switch 5' adaptor carrying 12 random nucleotides. Each sample yielded at least 3 million CDR3-containing paired-end reads. First-strand cDNA synthesis was performed from all RNA using the Mint cDNA synthesis kit, with priming by a TRBC-specific oligonucleotide. Following uracil-DNA glycosylase treatment, a first 18-cycle PCR with universal primers M1SS and BC2_uni_R was performed on all cDNA. The paper's processing steps were these. For normalization, 1 million high-quality reads, each with a distinct molecular identifier, were randomly selected from each sample. Reads sharing molecular identifiers were discarded rather than binned into consensus sequences. MiTCR, with a Q25 quality threshold and the strictest error-elimination algorithm, was used for CDR3 identification, clonotype clustering and error correction. Lower-bound total TCR beta diversity was estimated with a nonparametric unseen species model using Euler transformation. Using fastp trimming at Q25 and MiXCR clonotype assembly, TCRdb reanalyzed the public sequencing data and kept in-frame beta chains. Rows matching on CDR3 protein sequence are summarized as one entry with the most common DNA and genes. Clone size and V and J calls follow TCRdb, not the original study. The sample includes around 1.5 million distinct CDR3 sequences, with roughly 45% observed a single time. The ten most abundant clones make up around 8% of the sample.

Systemically healthy Caucasian individuals from Russia, over 30 in total and aged 6 to 90 years, were included as donors. Each donor gave 8 to 10 milliliters of peripheral blood, drawn into EDTA-treated Vacutainer tubes. Ficoll-Paque density-gradient centrifugation was used to isolate PBMCs, with at least 7 million per sample. Trizol reagent was used to extract total RNA from PBMCs, with at least 6 micrograms per sample. For every donor, flow cytometry on a PBMC aliquot measured the percentage of naive CD45RAhigh/CD27high T cells. A remark on this clonotype: This receptor's antigen is unknown. No per-base quality is available; no much larger clone lies one base away.

The paper's findings and limits, for the study overall: Observed TCR beta diversity per million T cells fell roughly linearly with age, and a significant reduction was already apparent by age around 39. The CMV infection status of donors was not known, potentially confounding age-related changes in expanded clonotypes. Observed TCR beta diversity correlated strongly with the percentage of naive T cells measured by flow cytometry. Compared with the aged group, the long-lived group had more naive CD4+ T cells, fewer expanded clones and increased TCR diversity, a pattern suggesting age selection. Estimates of total diversity from one million sequenced T cells were regarded as lower bounds and underestimates. Since profiling was done on bulk unsorted PBMCs, naive and antigen-experienced compartments could not be conclusively compared.

The sequencing sample was made of blood. This TCR was sampled from a woman between 18 and 30 years old in good health.

The sequence in DNA is TGTGCCAGCAGCCAAGATGAGGACTACTCCACAGATACGCAGTATTTT. Its product reads: CASSQDEDYSTDTQYF. The receptor chain draws on TRBV3-1 and TRBJ2-3; possibly the D gene is TRBD2, per 6 matching bases. The junction shows trimming of 0 bases on V and 2 bases on J, plus 12 bases between the germline ends. The germline V gene (reference sequence) sets CDR1 to LGHDT and CDR2 to YNNKEL. Including the terminal cysteine and phenylalanine, the CDR3 comprises 16 residues. The entry retains the CDR3 DNA only, 48 bases that are in frame from base 1.